This record covers a single T cell receptor beta chain. Germline V CDR1 and CDR2: LGHNA, YNFKEQ. V was pared by 2 bases and J by 0 bases, with 10 bases of the junction left unmatched. This CDR3 has 21 amino acids. This entry is derived from a study of blood T cell repertoires in COVID-19. Background on the study: Whether acute or convalescent, the COVID-19 samples came from the United States, Italy and Spain. Sample material is recorded as cDNA or gDNA derived from T cells, B-cell-depleted T cells, or PBMCs.

Original processing methods: Cell counts per sample came from amplifying reference gene primers. Profiling relied on immunoSEQ multiplex PCR, and the TCRdb table lists in-frame clones only, not all of them. That table furnishes V, J and clone size, whereas the DNA furnished D and trimming. This sample has approximately 220,000 clones; 70% to 90% occur once, and the top ten carry approximately 0.69%. V and J are TRBV4-2 and TRBJ2-1; 16 bases agree with TRBD2. This TCR was recovered from a man between 35 and 55 years old with acute or convalescent COVID-19. Sequenced sample: peripheral blood. As DNA, the CDR3 is TGTGCCAGCAGCCAACCACTACCGGGACTAGCGGGAGGGAGCTCCTACAATGAGCAGTTCTTC. Encoded protein: CASSQPLPGLAGGSSYNEQFF.